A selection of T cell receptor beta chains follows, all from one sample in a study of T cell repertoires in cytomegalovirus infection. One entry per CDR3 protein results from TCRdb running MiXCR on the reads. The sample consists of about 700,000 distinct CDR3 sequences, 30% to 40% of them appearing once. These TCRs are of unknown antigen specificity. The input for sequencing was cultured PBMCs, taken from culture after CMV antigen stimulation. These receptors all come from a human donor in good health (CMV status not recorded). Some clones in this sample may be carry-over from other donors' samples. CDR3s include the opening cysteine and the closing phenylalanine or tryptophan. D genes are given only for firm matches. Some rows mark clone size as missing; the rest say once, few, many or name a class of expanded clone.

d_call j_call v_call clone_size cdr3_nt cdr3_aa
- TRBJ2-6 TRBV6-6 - TGTGCCAGCAGTTACCCGAAGGTGGGGTACTCTGGGGCCAACGTCCTGACTTTC CASSYPKVGYSGANVLTF
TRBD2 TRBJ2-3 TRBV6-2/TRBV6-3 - TGTGCCAGCAGCCGCCCGACTAGCGGGGGGCAGGATACGCAGTATTTT CASSRPTSGGQDTQYF
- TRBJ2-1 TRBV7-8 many TGTGCCAGCAGCTTAAGGGCGGGGATCGTGGATGAGCAGTTCTTC CASSLRAGIVDEQFF
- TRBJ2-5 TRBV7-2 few TGTGCCAGCAACCCGGAGGGCCGAGAGACCCAGTACTTC CASNPEGRETQYF
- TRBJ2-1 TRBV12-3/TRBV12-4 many TGTGCCAGCAGCCCGTCCTTCGATGAGCAGTTCTTC CASSPSFDEQFF
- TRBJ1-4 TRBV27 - TGTGCCACCGGGCCCACAACTAATGAAAAACTGTTTTTT CATGPTTNEKLFF
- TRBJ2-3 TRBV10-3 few TGTGCCATGAGCAGGGAGGGCACAGATACGCAGTATTTT CAMSREGTDTQYF
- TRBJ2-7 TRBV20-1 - TGCAGTGCTAGAGCGGGCAGGGACTACGAGCAGTACTTC CSARAGRDYEQYF
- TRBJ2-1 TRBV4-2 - TGTGCCAGCAGCCAAGGGGATCGGGGGTTTTACAATGAGCAGTTCTTC CASSQGDRGFYNEQFF
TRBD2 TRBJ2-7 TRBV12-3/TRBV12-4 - TGTGCCAGCAGTATTAGCGGGGGGGGGAGCGAGCAGTACTTC CASSISGGGSEQYF
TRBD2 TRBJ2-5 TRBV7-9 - TGTGCCAGCAGCTCCTCTCAGACGAGCGGGGAAGAGACCCAGTACTTC CASSSSQTSGEETQYF
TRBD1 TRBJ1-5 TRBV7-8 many TGTGCCAGCAGCCCCGGGACAGGGGGAGGTCAGCCCCAGCATTTT CASSPGTGGGQPQHF
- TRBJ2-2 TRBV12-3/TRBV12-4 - TGTGCCAGCAGTCGGCTTTCGAACACCGGGGAGCTGTTTTTT CASSRLSNTGELFF